The source of this T cell receptor (beta chain) is a study of blood T cell repertoires in COVID-19. Clones were sequenced by immunoSEQ multiplex PCR, and TCRdb holds only the in-frame ones, with some missing. Here the sample spans hundreds of thousands of clones, about 83% being singletons. This clone was counted a single time. The sample comprised PBMCs or T cells enriched from blood (not recorded which). The TCR comes from a woman aged 40-49 years who had recovered from COVID-19.

The DNA of the CDR3 is TGTGCCAGCGGGTTCCCGGGGGAATACTCTGGAAACACCATATATTTT. This codes for CASGFPGEYSGNTIYF. The rearrangement uses TRBV28 and TRBJ1-3; D perhaps matches TRBD1 (5 bases). The V and J ends lost 8 bases and 0 bases respectively, with 17 bases between them. Germline V lookup: CDR1 MDHEN, CDR2 SYDVKM. The CDR3 length is 16 residues.